These 29 T cell receptor beta chains were all obtained from the same sample, sequenced in a study of blood T cell repertoires in COVID-19. Using immunoSEQ multiplex PCR, the repertoire was profiled, and TCRdb retains in-frame clones only, with some absent. Among nearly 90,000 clones listed, roughly 91% were seen once. Sequenced input: peripheral blood. The receptor set was obtained from a man between 18 and 35 years old with COVID-19, enrolled during active disease.

This chain links TRBV5-1 with TRBJ2-3; no definite D call. The V end lost 0 bases, the J end lost 2 bases, and 10 bases lay between the germline ends. From germline, CDR1 is SGHRS and CDR2 YFSETQ. This CDR3 comprises 15 residues. This chain's CDR3 is CASSLGRPHTDTQYF. CDR3 DNA: TGCGCCAGCAGCTTGGGGCGGCCCCACACAGATACGCAGTATTTT.

The chain carries TRBV6-5 and TRBJ2-7; 11 nucleotides match TRBD1. The CDR3 spans 13 residues. V shed 7 bases and J 4 bases; nucleotides not matched to a gene: 3. Germline assignment: CDR1 MNHEY and CDR2 SVGAGI. The DNA for the CDR3 is TGTGCCAGCATTTGGGACAGGGGGTACGAGCAGTACTTC. Encoded protein: CASIWDRGYEQYF.

The V gene is TRBV10-3, the J gene TRBJ2-5; D might be TRBD2 (5 bases). Trimming shortened V by 2 bases and J by 8 bases, and 15 bases separated the two germline ends. The germline V gene encodes CDR1 ENHRY and CDR2 SYGVKD. CDR3 length equals 14 residues. The CDR3 sequence: CAISESRTPETQYF. In DNA form, the CDR3 reads TGTGCCATCAGTGAGAGCCGGACTCCAGAAACCCAGTACTTC.

V is TRBV24-1 and J is TRBJ2-2; maybe TRBD2 (6 bases). CDR1 and CDR2 (germline): KGHDR, SFDVKD. The CDR3 sequence is 16 residues long. Trimming shortened V by 1 base and J by 5 bases, and 13 bases separated the two germline ends. As DNA, the CDR3 is TGTGCCACCAGTGATTTTTCCGGGAGACGAACCGGGGAGCTGTTTTTT. This gives the protein CATSDFSGRRTGELFF.

In DNA form, the CDR3 reads TGTGCCAGCAGGCCAGGGGCCACGACGTCGGGAAACACCATATATTTT. This translates into CASRPGATTSGNTIYF. This sequence joins TRBV27 and TRBJ1-3; tentatively, D is TRBD1 (6 bases). V was trimmed by 6 bases and J by 4 bases, leaving 19 bases between them. The CDR3 is 16 residues long. The V gene's germline CDR1 is MNHEY and CDR2 SMNVEV (reference sequence).

The chain employs TRBV27 and TRBJ2-7; 9 bases are shared with TRBD2. With 7 bases clipped from V and 2 bases from J, the junction kept 6 bases outside the gene matches. Germline loops: CDR1 MNHEY, CDR2 SMNVEV (reference sequence). CDR3 length: 14 residues. CDR3 nucleotide sequence: TGTGCCAGCAACTCCGGGACTAGCACCTACGAGCAGTACTTC. Residues: CASNSGTSTYEQYF.

The V call is TRBV9, the J call TRBJ1-2; a weak D match, TRBD1 (6 bases). V was cut by 5 bases and J by 4 bases, with 18 bases left in between. Germline values: CDR1 SGDLS, CDR2 YYNGEE. This CDR3 has 15 amino acids. DNA for the CDR3: TGTGCCAGCAGTGGGGGGGCAGACTTAACCTATGGCTACACCTTC. Amino acids: CASSGGADLTYGYTF.

V gene TRBV28 combines with J gene TRBJ2-7; TRBD1 might be the D (5 bases). The ends were cut back, 2 bases at V and 7 bases at J, with 9 bases in the middle. The CDR3 covers 12 residues. The germline V gene has CDR1 MDHEN and CDR2 SYDVKM. CDR3 protein: CASSLGQGEQYF. DNA of the CDR3: TGTGCCAGCAGTTTAGGGCAGGGTGAGCAGTACTTC.

This chain uses TRBV6-5 with TRBJ1-2; the match to TRBD1 covers 7 bases. CDR3 length equals 13 residues. The V gene's germline CDR1 is MNHEY and CDR2 SVGAGI. Trimming at V came to 4 bases and at J to 8 bases, leaving 7 bases not matched to a gene. CDR3 coding DNA: TGTGCCAGCAGTTCCACAGGGGTCGGGGGCTACACCTTC. Its translation: CASSSTGVGGYTF.

This clone was seen only once. The chain recombines TRBV19 with TRBJ1-2, with 9 bases matching TRBD1. V dropped 6 bases and J dropped 4; count of bases not matched to a gene: 9. The CDR3 has 15 amino acids. Germline V CDR1 and CDR2: LNHDA, SQIVND (reference sequence). The CDR3, as DNA: TGTGCCAGTAGCCCCCAGGGACAGGGAAGCTATGGCTACACCTTC. As protein: CASSPQGQGSYGYTF.

This chain joins TRBV7-2 and TRBJ2-7; 9 nucleotides agree with TRBD2. CDR3 length: 15 residues. V trimming: 6 bases; J trimming: 0 bases; junction bases outside the gene matches: 6. Per the germline V gene, CDR1 is SGHTA and CDR2 is FQGNSA. CDR3 protein: CASRPGLAASYEQYF. For the CDR3, the DNA is TGTGCCAGCAGGCCGGGACTAGCTGCCTCCTACGAGCAGTACTTC. The full variable domain, completed using reference TRBV7-2 and TRBJ2-7, is GAGVSQSPSNKVTEKGKDVELRCDPISGHTALYWYRQSLGQGLEFLIYFQGNSAPDKSGLPSDRFSAERTGGSVSTLTIQRTQQEDSAVYLCASRPGLAASYEQYFGPGTRLTVT.

V usage is TRBV4-1 and J usage is TRBJ2-1; no reliable D call. The CDR3 runs 13 residues. The germline V and J ends were trimmed by 0 bases and 3 bases, with 3 bases remaining between them. Germline CDR1 and CDR2: MGHRA and YSYEKL. This CDR3 reads CASSQDSYNEQFF. CDR3 bases: TGCGCCAGCAGCCAAGACAGCTACAATGAGCAGTTCTTC.

The chain joins TRBV28 to TRBJ1-6, with D perhaps matching TRBD1 (5 bases). Germline V gives CDR1 MDHEN, CDR2 SYDVKM. The length of the CDR3 is 15 residues. V lost 5 bases and J 8 bases, leaving 16 bases between the germline ends. The CDR3 DNA follows: TGTGCCAGCAGTGGGAGCCAGGGAGGGCATTCACCCCTCCACTTT. It specifies CASSGSQGGHSPLHF.

The chain is built from TRBV15 and TRBJ2-2, with TRBD2 as a possible D gene (7 bases). Trimming took off 0 bases at V and 0 bases at J, with 11 bases between the two ends. The CDR3 loop spans 17 amino acids. Germline V gives CDR1 LNHNV, CDR2 YYDKDF (reference sequence). This CDR3 is CATSREGGDANTGELFF. CDR3 in DNA: TGTGCCACCAGCAGAGAAGGGGGGGACGCGAACACCGGGGAGCTGTTTTTT.

The J gene is TRBJ2-1, the V gene TRBV6-5; 7 bases are shared with TRBD2. The length of the CDR3 is 12 residues. With 5 bases clipped from V and 10 bases from J, the junction kept 5 bases outside the gene matches. CDR1 and CDR2 (germline): MNHEY, SVGAGI. The CDR3 loop reads CASSPGGLEQFF. The CDR3, as DNA: TGTGCCAGCAGTCCCGGGGGGTTGGAGCAGTTCTTC.

The rearrangement joins TRBV24-1 to TRBJ2-4, with 13 bases that match TRBD2. Germline CDR1 reads KGHDR; CDR2 reads SFDVKD. V dropped 4 bases and J dropped 8; count of bases not matched to a gene: 7. The CDR3 is made up of 16 amino acids. The CDR3 DNA reads as TGTGCCACCAGTGAGACCGGGACTAGCGGGAAAGACATTCAGTACTTC. Its protein product is CATSETGTSGKDIQYF.

The J gene is TRBJ1-2, the V gene TRBV13, with 11 bases fitting TRBD1. The CDR3 covers 17 residues. Germline trimming cut 2 bases from V and 0 bases from J; bases unmatched to any gene: 5. CDR1 is PRHDT and CDR2 is FYEKMQ in the germline V gene (reference sequence). The CDR3 DNA reads as TGTGCCAGCAGCTTACGGGGACAGGGGGGAGCTAACTATGGCTACACCTTC. Protein: CASSLRGQGGANYGYTF.

This clone was counted once. The chain has TRBV7-2 and TRBJ1-5; D remains unclear. The V and J ends lost 6 bases and 8 bases respectively, with 20 bases between them. The CDR3 consists of 15 residues. Germline-derived CDR1 and CDR2 are SGHTA and FQGNSA. The CDR3 spells CASSPFGSLMEPQHF. The CDR3 DNA follows: TGTGCCAGCAGTCCCTTCGGTAGCCTGATGGAGCCCCAGCATTTT.

As regards this clone: One junction end does not reproduce the germline sequence, and a read error may be involved. The V and J genes are TRBV2 and TRBJ1-2; 9 bases fit TRBD1. This CDR3 has 13 residues. CDR1 and CDR2 (germline): SNHLY, FYNNEI. CDR3 loop: CASGDRGWDGYTF. The CDR3 DNA sequence: TGTGCCAGCGGTGACAGGGGGTGGGATGGCTACACCTTC.

The rearrangement links TRBV28 to TRBJ2-7; D possibly corresponds to TRBD2 (6 bases). The CDR3 contains 13 residues. Germline V CDR1 and CDR2: MDHEN, SYDVKM. The V and J ends lost 9 bases and 1 base respectively, with 13 bases between them. The CDR3 sequence is CASTSGGSYEQYF. CDR3 coding DNA: TGTGCCAGTACATCCGGGGGTTCCTACGAGCAGTACTTC.

In this sample, this clone turned up a few times. The chain carries TRBV2 and TRBJ2-7; a weak D match, TRBD2 (5 bases). Per the germline V gene, CDR1 is SNHLY and CDR2 is FYNNEI. There are 11 residues in the CDR3. V gave up 7 bases and J gave up 7 bases, with 11 bases separating them. CDR3 residues: CASTSTVEQYF. The CDR3 region has the DNA TGTGCCAGCACTAGCACCGTAGAGCAGTACTTC.

The rearrangement joins TRBV6-6 to TRBJ2-7; D perhaps matches TRBD1 (6 bases). The CDR3 contains 16 residues. Germline CDR1 reads MNHNY; CDR2 reads SVGAGI (reference sequence). Deletions cut 4 bases from V and 2 bases from J, with 18 bases between. The CDR3 loop is CASSFSSDSPAYEQYF. The CDR3 region has the DNA TGTGCCAGCAGTTTTTCCTCGGACAGTCCCGCCTACGAGCAGTACTTC.

The chain links TRBV9 to TRBJ1-2; 7 bases match TRBD1. V shed 4 bases and J 5 bases; nucleotides not matched to a gene: 5. Germline V gene lookup returns CDR1 SGDLS and CDR2 YYNGEE. This CDR3 region has 13 residues. CDR3 amino acids: CASSSTGRYGYTF. CDR3 in DNA: TGTGCCAGCAGCTCGACAGGGAGGTATGGCTACACCTTC.

V is TRBV18 and J is TRBJ2-7, with 10 bases lining up with TRBD1. The CDR3 spans 17 residues. The germline V gene encodes CDR1 KGHSH and CDR2 LQKENI. Germline trimming cut 6 bases from V and 6 bases from J; bases unmatched to any gene: 17. The DNA for the CDR3 is TGTGCCAGCTCTCGCATAACGACAGGGGGCCTGGCCCTCGAGCAGTACTTC. Protein: CASSRITTGGLALEQYF.

V gene TRBV9 combines with J gene TRBJ2-3; no reliable D call. The CDR3 spans 14 residues. V was trimmed by 4 bases and J by 2 bases, leaving 11 bases between them. CDR1 is SGDLS and CDR2 is YYNGEE in the germline V gene. CDR3 sequence: CASSLRSPTDTQYF. The CDR3 coding sequence is TGTGCCAGCAGCTTGCGGTCCCCCACAGATACGCAGTATTTT.

This clone appeared many times. The rearrangement uses TRBV11-3 and TRBJ2-1; 8 bases match TRBD2. Germline CDR1 and CDR2: SGHNT and YENEEA. This CDR3 is built from 16 residues. With 0 bases clipped from V and 8 bases from J, the junction kept 9 bases outside the gene matches. The CDR3 DNA sequence: TGTGCCAGCAGCTTAGATGGACGGGAGGGCCGCGATGAGCAGTTCTTC. This gives the protein CASSLDGREGRDEQFF.

This clone was detected only a few times. The J gene is TRBJ2-7, the V gene TRBV28; 7 bases are shared with TRBD2. V gave up 3 bases and J gave up 4 bases; unmatched junction bases: 6. Germline V gene lookup returns CDR1 MDHEN and CDR2 SYDVKM. CDR3 size: 14 residues. CDR3 sequence: CASSFVAGGYEQYF. The CDR3 region has the DNA TGTGCCAGCAGTTTCGTAGCGGGTGGTTACGAGCAGTACTTC.

The J gene is TRBJ1-2, the V gene TRBV18; 10 nucleotides match TRBD1. CDR3 length: 14 residues. The germline CDR1 and CDR2 sequences are KGHSH and LQKENI. V was pared by 2 bases and J by 8 bases, with 5 bases of the junction left unmatched. The CDR3 region has the DNA TGTGCCAGCTCACCAGGGGACAGGGGATACGGCTACACCTTC. Protein: CASSPGDRGYGYTF.

This rearrangement joins TRBV9 to TRBJ1-6, with 7 positions matching TRBD1. V was pared by 3 bases and J by 7 bases, with 7 bases of the junction left unmatched. The CDR3 sequence is 15 residues long. Per the germline V gene, CDR1 is SGDLS and CDR2 is YYNGEE. As DNA, the CDR3 is TGTGCCAGCAGCGCCACAGGGGTAGAGAATTCACCCCTCCACTTT. Its protein product is CASSATGVENSPLHF.